This T cell receptor (beta chain) comes out of a study of CD8+CD57+ T cells in acquired aplastic anemia. Overall study results and limits: With respect to CD8+ Simpson's diversity, patients and controls did not differ significantly. The study identified 25 to 30 CD8+ CDR3 sequences shared by patients and controls.

In this sample, this clonotype turned up many times. The antigen is not known. TCR beta VDJ and CDR3 profiling used genomic DNA as template. Via MiXCR, TCRdb re-called the reads, giving one row per CDR3 protein. The table shows under 250,000 distinct CDR3 sequences, with roughly two thirds occurring only once. Per germline, CDR1 SGHDT and CDR2 YYEEEE. The CDR3 has 13 residues. V lost 0 bases, J lost 4 bases, and 7 bases lay in between. Patients included in sequencing had previously demonstrated CD8+CD57+ cell expansion by flow cytometry. Everyone among the patients had severe acquired aplastic anemia. Patients were untreated when blood was sampled.

Sequences were obtained from sorted CD4+, CD8+, or CD8+CD57+ T cells (not recorded which) from PBMCs. This sequence was found in a human donor with aplastic anemia. This chain connects TRBV5-6 to TRBJ1-1; D call uncertain. In nucleotides, the CDR3 is TGTGCCAGCAGCTTGGTTAGCTTCACTGAAGCTTTCTTT. Its translation: CASSLVSFTEAFF.